These 22 T cell receptor beta chains were all obtained from the same sample, sequenced in a study of spatial heterogeneity in lung cancer. TCRdb reprocessed the 5' RACE reads with MiXCR, giving one entry per CDR3 protein. The data contain about 82,000 distinct CDR3 sequences, around 12% of them seen just once; the ten biggest clones take up around 4.3%. Stated time point: sample taken at primary tumor resection. No cells were sorted before sequencing. The whole RNA sequenced was extracted from tumor, nontumor lung or frozen PBMC. The sequencing here drew on PBMCs, taken at surgery. The receptors were gathered from a male donor with early-stage non-small cell lung cancer.

This clonotype has just a few counts. The rearrangement uses TRBV20-1 and TRBJ2-3; 11 bases match TRBD1. The length of the CDR3 is 15 residues. After removal of 6 bases from V and 7 bases from J, the junction contained 12 bases not matched to a gene. Germline values: CDR1 DFQATT, CDR2 SNEGSKA (reference sequence). CDR3: CSAKSWDRGSNTQYF. The CDR3 DNA follows: TGCAGTGCCAAGAGTTGGGACAGGGGGTCAAATACGCAGTATTTT.

The genes are TRBV20-1 and TRBJ2-3, with 10 bases that match TRBD2. V was clipped by 7 bases and J by 6 bases; unmatched bases: 10. In germline, CDR1 is DFQATT, CDR2 SNEGSKA (reference sequence). The CDR3 is made up of 14 amino acids. The CDR3 reads CSVQPLAGADTQYF. CDR3 coding DNA: TGCAGTGTCCAACCGCTAGCGGGAGCTGATACGCAGTATTTT.

In regard to this clonotype: A read error may be the cause here, since a much bigger clone is one base away. The chain recombines TRBV29-1 with TRBJ2-1, with D unclear. Germline-derived CDR1 and CDR2 are SQVTM and ANQGSEA. The CDR3 is 12 residues long. The CDR3 sequence: CSAERAYNEQFF. The CDR3 region has the DNA TGCAGCGCTGAAAGGGCCTACAATGAGCAGTTCTTC.

This clonotype appeared many times. This chain uses TRBV7-9 with TRBJ1-2; no clear D. Per the germline V gene, CDR1 is SEHNR and CDR2 is FQNEAQ (reference sequence). Trimming cost V 7 bases and J 2 bases, with 11 bases left between them. The CDR3 is 13 residues long. The CDR3 sequence is CASTTRSNYGYTF. The CDR3 DNA reads TGTGCCAGCACAACGAGGTCCAACTATGGCTACACCTTC.

This clonotype appeared a few times. This chain links TRBV19 with TRBJ1-1, with D possibly matching TRBD1 (5 bases). The CDR3 totals 14 residues. The V gene's germline CDR1 is LNHDA and CDR2 SQIVND (reference sequence). Trimming left V 7 bases short and J 5 bases short, with 17 bases between. DNA of the CDR3: TGTGCCAGTACTCGGGAGGGGCGAGGAACTGAAGCTTTCTTT. It encodes CASTREGRGTEAFF.

CDR3 bases: TGCAGTGCTAGACCCGGACTAGCGGGAGGGGCCGGGGAGCTGTTTTTT. Its translation is CSARPGLAGGAGELFF. The rearrangement links TRBV20-1 to TRBJ2-2; 15 nucleotides match TRBD2. Germline CDR1 reads DFQATT; CDR2 reads SNEGSKA (reference sequence). This CDR3 spans 16 amino acids. Losses at the gene ends were 2 bases for V and 6 bases for J; bases not matched to a gene: 4.

This clonotype was seen many times. The chain carries TRBV21-1 and TRBJ1-1; the DNA was not used to check the table's D call, TRBD1. TRBV21-1 is annotated as a pseudogene. The CDR3 runs to 15 residues. CDR3 nucleotide sequence: TGTGCCAGCAGCCTTTACAGGGGAAGGGGCACTGAAGCTTTCTTT. This codes for CASSLYRGRGTEAFF.

The chain joins TRBV19 to TRBJ1-5, with 10 nucleotides matching TRBD1. Trimming took 6 bases from V and 5 from J; bases not matched to a gene: 1. The CDR3 spans 13 residues. CDR1 and CDR2 (germline): LNHDA, SQIVND (reference sequence). The CDR3 sequence is CASSGTGDQPQHF. The CDR3 DNA is TGTGCCAGTAGCGGGACAGGGGATCAGCCCCAGCATTTT.

V usage is TRBV5-4 and J usage is TRBJ1-2; the D gene is possibly TRBD1 (6 bases). The V and J ends lost 6 bases and 6 bases respectively, with 18 bases between them. The CDR3 sequence is 14 residues long. The germline V gene encodes CDR1 SGHNT and CDR2 YYREEE (reference sequence). CDR3 nucleotides: TGTGCCAGCACGGTAAAGGGGGGCCCCGATGGCTACACCTTC. This translates into CASTVKGGPDGYTF. Combining the CDR3 with reference TRBV5-4 and TRBJ1-2 gives the whole variable domain ETGVTQSPTHLIKTRGQQVTLRCSSQSGHNTVSWYQQALGQGPQFIFQYYREEENGRGNFPPRFSGLQFPNYSSELNVNALELDDSALYLCASTVKGGPDGYTFGSGTRLTVV.

This clonotype came up a few times. V usage is TRBV6-5 and J usage is TRBJ2-6; D gene ambiguous. The CDR3 has 15 amino acids. Trimming stripped 2 bases from V and 2 bases from J, with 7 bases between. Looked up from germline, CDR1 is MNHEY and CDR2 is SVGAGI. CDR3 nucleotide sequence: TGTGCCAGCAGTTACACGGGTGCTGGGGCCAACGTCCTGACTTTC. This sequence encodes CASSYTGAGANVLTF.

The sample holds a few counts of this clonotype. The gene calls are TRBV4-1 and TRBJ2-7, with a possible D match to TRBD1 (5 bases). Germline CDR1 is MGHRA and CDR2 is YSYEKL. The CDR3 totals 14 residues. Trimming removed 3 bases at V and 0 bases at J, with 9 bases between. For the CDR3, the DNA is TGCGCCAGCAGCCATCCAGGGCACTCCTACGAGCAGTACTTC. Translated, it gives CASSHPGHSYEQYF.

In this sample, this clonotype turned up many times. The V and J genes are TRBV29-1 and TRBJ2-2; no firm D call. This CDR3 has 11 residues. Trimming removed 3 bases from V and 7 bases from J, with 6 bases in between. Germline values: CDR1 SQVTM, CDR2 ANQGSEA. Written as DNA, the CDR3 is TGCAGCGTTGAGCTAGTCGGGGAGCTGTTTTTT. Translation: CSVELVGELFF.

This clonotype appeared many times. The J gene is TRBJ1-4, the V gene TRBV29-1, with D uncertain. This CDR3 comprises 11 residues. V was pared by 6 bases and J by 5 bases, with 7 bases between. The V gene's germline CDR1 is SQVTM and CDR2 ANQGSEA. CDR3 sequence (DNA): TGCAGCGTGAAGGAGAATGAAAAACTGTTTTTT. As protein: CSVKENEKLFF. Supplemented by reference TRBV29-1 and TRBJ1-4, the full variable domain reads SAVISQKPSRDICQRGTSLTIQCQVDSQVTMMFWYRQQPGQSLTLIATANQGSEATYESGFVIDKFPISRPNLTFSTLTVSNMSPEDSSIYLCSVKENEKLFFGSGTQLSVL.

This rearrangement joins TRBV25-1 to TRBJ2-4, with D possibly being TRBD1 or TRBD2 (5 bases each). The CDR3 sequence is 16 residues long. The germline CDR1 and CDR2 sequences are MGHDK and SYGVNS. V gave up 0 bases and J gave up 6 bases, with 15 bases separating them. The chain's CDR3 is CASSEYSRGGLNIQYF. CDR3 coding DNA: TGTGCCAGCAGTGAATATAGTCGGGGCGGTCTAAACATTCAGTACTTC.

The chain joins TRBV5-4 to TRBJ2-1; 8 bases agree with TRBD1. V lost 4 bases to trimming and J lost 4 bases; unmatched junction nucleotides: 7. Germline CDR1 and CDR2: SGHNT and YYREEE (reference sequence). This CDR3 spans 15 amino acids. This CDR3 reads CASSLDRVAYNEQFF. The CDR3 DNA is TGTGCCAGCAGCCTGGACAGGGTCGCTTACAATGAGCAGTTCTTC.

At least ten counts were recorded for this clonotype. The chain recombines TRBV3-1 with TRBJ1-2, with D possibly being TRBD1 (6 bases). This CDR3 is built from 13 residues. V was pared by 0 bases and J by 8 bases, with 10 bases between. CDR1 and CDR2 (germline): LGHDT, YNNKEL (reference sequence). CDR3 sequence (DNA): TGTGCCAGCAGCCAAGATCAGGGGAGGGGCTACACCTTC. Its protein is CASSQDQGRGYTF.

This clonotype has ten or more counts. The gene calls are TRBV5-1 and TRBJ1-4; D gene unclear. CDR1 and CDR2 from the germline V gene are SGHRS and YFSETQ. V lost 0 bases to trimming and J lost 0 bases, with 9 bases between them. The CDR3 covers 16 residues. CDR3 region: CASSLDPSSTNEKLFF. CDR3 nucleotides: TGCGCCAGCAGCTTGGACCCCAGCTCAACTAATGAAAAACTGTTTTTT.

The CDR3 DNA is TGTGCCAGCATAGCGGGGTTGTCCTACGAGCAGTACTTC. Protein sequence: CASIAGLSYEQYF. This chain connects TRBV2 to TRBJ2-7, with 8 bases identical to TRBD2. The germline V gene encodes CDR1 SNHLY and CDR2 FYNNEI. This CDR3 has 13 amino acids. J was trimmed by 1 base and V by 7 bases; bases with no gene match: 3. Drawing the rest from reference TRBV2 and TRBJ2-7, the complete variable domain is EPEVTQTPSHQVTQMGQEVILRCVPISNHLYFYWYRQILGQKVEFLVSFYNNEISEKSEIFDDQFSVERPDGSNFTLKIRSTKLEDSAMYFCASIAGLSYEQYFGPGTRLTVT.

This CDR3 is CASRAGGNTEAFF. CDR3 coding DNA: TGTGCCAGCAGGGCAGGGGGCAACACTGAAGCTTTCTTT. The J gene is TRBJ1-1, the V gene TRBV6-4; 8 bases match TRBD1. After removal of 6 bases from V and 2 bases from J, the junction contained 2 bases not matched to a gene. CDR3 size: 13 residues. Germline-derived CDR1 and CDR2 are MRHNA and SNTAGT.

This clonotype was seen a handful of times. This chain joins TRBV5-1 and TRBJ2-5; D call uncertain. The CDR3 runs 15 residues. The V gene's germline CDR1 is SGHRS and CDR2 YFSETQ. Trimming cost V 0 bases and J 4 bases, with 13 bases left between them. The DNA for the CDR3 is TGCGCCAGCAGCTTGGCTCCGGGCGGAGCAGAGACCCAGTACTTC. This codes for CASSLAPGGAETQYF.

This clonotype was picked up many times. The chain joins TRBV27 to TRBJ2-7, with D perhaps TRBD1 (6 bases). This CDR3 region has 12 residues. The germline CDR1 and CDR2 sequences are MNHEY and SMNVEV (reference sequence). V was pared by 6 bases and J by 2 bases, with 8 bases between. This chain's CDR3 is CASRQGPYEQYF. CDR3 DNA: TGTGCCAGCAGACAGGGTCCCTACGAGCAGTACTTC.

The chain combines TRBV11-2 with TRBJ1-2, with D tentatively TRBD1 (5 bases). The germline V gene has CDR1 SGHAT and CDR2 FQNNGV. This CDR3 contains 14 residues. V lost 5 bases and J 8 bases, leaving 18 bases between the germline ends. CDR3 nucleotide sequence: TGTGCCAGCAGCCTGGGCCGGGGCCTAGAAGGCTACACCTTC. Translated, it gives CASSLGRGLEGYTF.